This T cell receptor (beta chain) stems from a study of OX40 agonist ivuxolimab in advanced cancers. The repertoire was sequenced with immunoSEQ multiplex PCR; TCRdb's copy has only in-frame clones and lacks some. The data hold approximately 58,000 clones, with about four fifths observed a single time. Study findings and constraints: Antigen specificity was not determined for the expanded peripheral T cells.

As to this clone: Its antigen remains unidentified.

The sample was CD4+ or CD8+ T cells sorted from blood, taken in a trial of the OX40 agonist ivuxolimab. This clonotype originated in an adult with an advanced solid tumor such as melanoma, head and neck, liver or kidney cancer.

The CDR3 DNA sequence: TGTGCCAGCAGCTTACAGGGATCTGGATCTGGAAACACCATATATTTT. Translated, it gives CASSLQGSGSGNTIYF. This rearrangement joins TRBV5-6 to TRBJ1-3; D perhaps matches TRBD1 (6 bases). V was pared by 2 bases and J by 1 base, with 13 bases between. The CDR3 sequence is 16 residues long. Germline V lookup: CDR1 SGHDT, CDR2 YYEEEE.